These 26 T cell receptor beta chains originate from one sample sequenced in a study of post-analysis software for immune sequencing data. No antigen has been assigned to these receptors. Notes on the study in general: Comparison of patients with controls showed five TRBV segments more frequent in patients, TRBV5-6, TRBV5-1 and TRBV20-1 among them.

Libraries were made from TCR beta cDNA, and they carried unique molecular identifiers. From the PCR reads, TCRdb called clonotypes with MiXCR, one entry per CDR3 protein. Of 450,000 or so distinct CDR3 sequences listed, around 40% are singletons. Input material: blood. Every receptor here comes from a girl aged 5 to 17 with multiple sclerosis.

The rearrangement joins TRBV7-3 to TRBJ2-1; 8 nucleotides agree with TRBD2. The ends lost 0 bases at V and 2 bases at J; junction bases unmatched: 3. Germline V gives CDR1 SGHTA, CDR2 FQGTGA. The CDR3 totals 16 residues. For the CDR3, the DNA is TGTGCCAGCAGCTTAACACCGGGAGGGCCCTACAATGAGCAGTTCTTC. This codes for CASSLTPGGPYNEQFF.

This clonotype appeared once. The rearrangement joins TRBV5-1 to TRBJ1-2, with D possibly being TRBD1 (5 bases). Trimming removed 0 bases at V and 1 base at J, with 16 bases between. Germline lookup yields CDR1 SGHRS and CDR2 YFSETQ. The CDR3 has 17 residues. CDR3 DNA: TGCGCCAGCAGCTTGGCCGGCACCAGCAGGGATAACTATGGCTACACCTTC. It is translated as CASSLAGTSRDNYGYTF.

Here the CDR3 reads CSVQGVYEQYF. In DNA form, the CDR3 reads TGCAGCGTTCAGGGGGTCTACGAGCAGTACTTC. This chain joins TRBV29-1 and TRBJ2-7; TRBD1 matches 7 bases. The V segment lost 5 bases and the J segment 3 bases; nucleotides outside the gene matches: 1. The CDR3 totals 11 residues. Germline V gives CDR1 SQVTM, CDR2 ANQGSEA.

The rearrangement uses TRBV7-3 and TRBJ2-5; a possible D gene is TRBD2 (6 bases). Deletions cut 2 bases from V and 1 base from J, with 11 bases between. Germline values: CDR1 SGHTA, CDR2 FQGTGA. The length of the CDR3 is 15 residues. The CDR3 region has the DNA TGTGCCAGCAGCTTAGGGGGGTCACCCCAAGAGACCCAGTACTTC. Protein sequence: CASSLGGSPQETQYF.

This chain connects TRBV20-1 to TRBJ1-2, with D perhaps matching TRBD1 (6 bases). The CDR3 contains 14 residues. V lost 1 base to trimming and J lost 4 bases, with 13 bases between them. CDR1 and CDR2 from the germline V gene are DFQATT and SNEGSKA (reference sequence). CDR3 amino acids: CSARAPGEAYGYTF. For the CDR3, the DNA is TGCAGTGCTAGAGCCCCAGGGGAGGCCTATGGCTACACCTTC.

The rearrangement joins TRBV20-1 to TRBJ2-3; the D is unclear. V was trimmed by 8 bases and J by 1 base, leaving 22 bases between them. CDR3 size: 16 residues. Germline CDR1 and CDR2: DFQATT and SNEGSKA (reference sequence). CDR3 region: CSTRVAAPTGTDTQYF. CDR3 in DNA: TGCAGTACCCGCGTGGCGGCTCCCACGGGCACAGATACGCAGTATTTT.

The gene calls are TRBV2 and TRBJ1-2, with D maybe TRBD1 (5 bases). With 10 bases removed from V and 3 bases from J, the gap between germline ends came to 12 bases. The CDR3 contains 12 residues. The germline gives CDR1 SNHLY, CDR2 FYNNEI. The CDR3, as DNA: TGTGCCATCACAGGCGGCGACTATGGCTACACCTTC. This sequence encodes CAITGGDYGYTF.

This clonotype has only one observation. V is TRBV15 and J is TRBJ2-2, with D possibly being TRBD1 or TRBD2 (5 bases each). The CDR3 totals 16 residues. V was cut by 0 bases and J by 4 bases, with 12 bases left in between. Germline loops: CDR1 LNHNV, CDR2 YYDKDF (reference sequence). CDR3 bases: TGTGCCACCAGCAGAGATCAGGGAGTAAGCACCGGGGAGCTGTTTTTT. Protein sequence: CATSRDQGVSTGELFF.

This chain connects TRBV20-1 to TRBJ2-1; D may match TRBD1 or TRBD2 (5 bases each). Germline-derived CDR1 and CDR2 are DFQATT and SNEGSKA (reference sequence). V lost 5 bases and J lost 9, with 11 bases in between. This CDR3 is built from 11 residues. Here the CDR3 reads CSAWSGTEQFF. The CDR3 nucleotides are TGCAGTGCTTGGTCCGGGACTGAGCAGTTCTTC.

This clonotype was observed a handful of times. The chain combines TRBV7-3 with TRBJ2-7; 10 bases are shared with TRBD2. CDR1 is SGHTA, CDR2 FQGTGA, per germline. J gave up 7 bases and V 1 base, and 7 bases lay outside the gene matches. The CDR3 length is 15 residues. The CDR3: CASSLMASGSGEQYF. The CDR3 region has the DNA TGTGCCAGCAGCTTAATGGCTAGCGGGAGCGGGGAGCAGTACTTC. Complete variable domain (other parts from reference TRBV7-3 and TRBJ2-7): GAGVSQTPSNKVTEKGKYVELRCDPISGHTALYWYRQSLGQGPEFLIYFQGTGAADDSGLPNDRFFAVRPEGSVSTLKIQRTERGDSAVYLCASSLMASGSGEQYFGPGTRLTVT.

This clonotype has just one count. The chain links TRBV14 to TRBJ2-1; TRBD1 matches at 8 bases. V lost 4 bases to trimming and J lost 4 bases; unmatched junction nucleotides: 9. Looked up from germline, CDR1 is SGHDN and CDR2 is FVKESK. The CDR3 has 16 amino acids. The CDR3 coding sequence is TGTGCCAGCAGCCCCCAATGGACAGGGACATACAATGAGCAGTTCTTC. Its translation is CASSPQWTGTYNEQFF.

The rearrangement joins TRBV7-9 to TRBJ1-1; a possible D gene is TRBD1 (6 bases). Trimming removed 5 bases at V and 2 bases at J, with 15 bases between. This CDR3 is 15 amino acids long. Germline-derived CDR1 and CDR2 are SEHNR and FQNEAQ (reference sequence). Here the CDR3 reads CASSPTGHQNTEAFF. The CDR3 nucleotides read TGTGCCAGCAGCCCAACGGGACACCAAAACACTGAAGCTTTCTTT.

The DNA for the CDR3 is TGTGCCAGCAGTTTATCCCGACGGGGGGGTGGCTACACCTTC. Its protein product is CASSLSRRGGGYTF. This chain connects TRBV27 to TRBJ1-2; possible D gene TRBD1, 5 bases. V was pared by 0 bases and J by 7 bases, with 12 bases between. This CDR3 spans 14 amino acids. The germline gives CDR1 MNHEY, CDR2 SMNVEV (reference sequence).

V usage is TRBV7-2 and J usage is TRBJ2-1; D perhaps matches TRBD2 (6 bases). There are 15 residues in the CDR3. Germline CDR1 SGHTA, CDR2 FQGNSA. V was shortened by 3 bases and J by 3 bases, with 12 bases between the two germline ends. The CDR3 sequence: CASSLEGLVYNEQFF. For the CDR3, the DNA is TGTGCCAGCAGCTTGGAGGGGCTAGTCTACAATGAGCAGTTCTTC.

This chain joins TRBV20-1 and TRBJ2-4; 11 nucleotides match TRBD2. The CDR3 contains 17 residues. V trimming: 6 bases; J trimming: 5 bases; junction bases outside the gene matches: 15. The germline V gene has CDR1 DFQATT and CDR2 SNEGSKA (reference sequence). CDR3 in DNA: TGCAGTGCCCGCGGGGCTAGCGGGAGGCGGGGGGAAAACATTCAGTACTTC. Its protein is CSARGASGRRGENIQYF.

This CDR3 is CASSQVAEVSYEQYF. The DNA for the CDR3 is TGCGCCAGCAGCCAAGTAGCGGAGGTGTCCTACGAGCAGTACTTC. The rearrangement uses TRBV4-1 and TRBJ2-7; D is perhaps TRBD2 (6 bases). This CDR3 is 15 amino acids long. The ends were cut back, 1 base at V and 1 base at J, with 11 bases in the middle. In germline, CDR1 is MGHRA, CDR2 YSYEKL.

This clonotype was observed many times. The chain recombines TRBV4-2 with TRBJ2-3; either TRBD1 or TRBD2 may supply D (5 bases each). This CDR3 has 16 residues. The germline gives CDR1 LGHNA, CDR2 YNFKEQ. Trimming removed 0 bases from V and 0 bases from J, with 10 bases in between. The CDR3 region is CASSQDYGASTDTQYF. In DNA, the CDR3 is TGTGCCAGCAGCCAAGATTACGGGGCTAGCACAGATACGCAGTATTTT.

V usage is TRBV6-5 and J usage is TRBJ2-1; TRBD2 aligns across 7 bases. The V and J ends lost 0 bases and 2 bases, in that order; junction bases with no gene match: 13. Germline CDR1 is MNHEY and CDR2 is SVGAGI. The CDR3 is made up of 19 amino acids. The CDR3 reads CASSYSMAGALGTYNEQFF. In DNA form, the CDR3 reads TGTGCCAGCAGTTACTCGATGGCGGGAGCCCTTGGAACCTACAATGAGCAGTTCTTC.

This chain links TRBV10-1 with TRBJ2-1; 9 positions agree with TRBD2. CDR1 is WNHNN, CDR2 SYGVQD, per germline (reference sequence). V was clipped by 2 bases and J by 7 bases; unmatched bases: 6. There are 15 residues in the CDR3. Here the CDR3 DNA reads TGCGCCAGCAGTGAGACTAGCGGGCGGCAAAATGAGCAGTTCTTC. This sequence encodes CASSETSGRQNEQFF.

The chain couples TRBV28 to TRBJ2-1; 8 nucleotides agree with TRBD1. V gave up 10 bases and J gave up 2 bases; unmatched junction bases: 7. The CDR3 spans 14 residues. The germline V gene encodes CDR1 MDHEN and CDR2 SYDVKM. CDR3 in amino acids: CAITQGAAYNEQFF. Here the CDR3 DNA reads TGTGCCATCACCCAGGGGGCTGCCTACAATGAGCAGTTCTTC. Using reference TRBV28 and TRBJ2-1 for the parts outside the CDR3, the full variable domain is DVKVTQSSRYLVKRTGEKVFLECVQDMDHENMFWYRQDPGLGLRLIYFSYDVKMKEKGDIPEGYSVSREKKERFSLILESASTNQTSMYLCAITQGAAYNEQFFGPGTRLTVL.

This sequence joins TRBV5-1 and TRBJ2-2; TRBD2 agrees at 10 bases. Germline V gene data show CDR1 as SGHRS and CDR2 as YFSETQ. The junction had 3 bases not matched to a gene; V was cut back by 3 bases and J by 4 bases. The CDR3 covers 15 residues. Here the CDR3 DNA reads TGCGCCAGCAGCTCTAGCGGGAGAGGCACCGGGGAGCTGTTTTTT. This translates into CASSSSGRGTGELFF.

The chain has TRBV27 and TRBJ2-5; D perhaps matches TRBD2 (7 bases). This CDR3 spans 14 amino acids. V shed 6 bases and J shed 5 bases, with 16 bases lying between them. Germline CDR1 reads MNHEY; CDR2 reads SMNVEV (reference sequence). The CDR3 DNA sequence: TGTGCCAGCAGCCCTCGCAGGGGAGGGGAGACCCAGTACTTC. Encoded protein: CASSPRRGGETQYF.

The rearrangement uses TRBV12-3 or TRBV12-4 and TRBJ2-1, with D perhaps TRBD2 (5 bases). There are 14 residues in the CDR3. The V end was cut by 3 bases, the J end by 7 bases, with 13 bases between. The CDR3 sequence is CASSLGRLGNEQFF. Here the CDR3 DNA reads TGTGCCAGCAGTTTGGGGAGACTGGGAAATGAGCAGTTCTTC.

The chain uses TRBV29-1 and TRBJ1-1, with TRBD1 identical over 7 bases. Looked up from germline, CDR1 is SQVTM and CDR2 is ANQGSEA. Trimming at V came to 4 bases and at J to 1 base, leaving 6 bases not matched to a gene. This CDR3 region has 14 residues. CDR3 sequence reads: CSVVFGTANTEAFF. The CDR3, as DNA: TGCAGCGTTGTTTTTGGGACAGCGAACACTGAAGCTTTCTTT.

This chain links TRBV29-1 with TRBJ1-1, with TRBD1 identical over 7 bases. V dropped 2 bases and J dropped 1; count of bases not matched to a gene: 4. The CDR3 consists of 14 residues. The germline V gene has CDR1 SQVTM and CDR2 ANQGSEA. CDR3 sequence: CSVERGLRNTEAFF. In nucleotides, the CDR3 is TGCAGCGTTGAAAGGGGGCTGAGGAACACTGAAGCTTTCTTT.

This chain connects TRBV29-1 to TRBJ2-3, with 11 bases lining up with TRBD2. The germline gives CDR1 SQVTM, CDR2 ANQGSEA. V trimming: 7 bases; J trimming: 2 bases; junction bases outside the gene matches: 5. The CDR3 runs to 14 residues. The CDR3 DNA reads TGCAGCGGAACTAGCGGGAGCTACACAGATACGCAGTATTTT. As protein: CSGTSGSYTDTQYF.